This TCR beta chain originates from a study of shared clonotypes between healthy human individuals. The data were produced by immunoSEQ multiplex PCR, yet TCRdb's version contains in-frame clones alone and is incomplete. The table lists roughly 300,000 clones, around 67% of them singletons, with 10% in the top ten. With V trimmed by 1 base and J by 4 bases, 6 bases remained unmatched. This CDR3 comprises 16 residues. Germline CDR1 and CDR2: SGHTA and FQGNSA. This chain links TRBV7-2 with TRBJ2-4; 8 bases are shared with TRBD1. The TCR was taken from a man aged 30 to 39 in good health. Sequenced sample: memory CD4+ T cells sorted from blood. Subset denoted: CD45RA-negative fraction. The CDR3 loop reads CASSLDQWTGKNIQYF. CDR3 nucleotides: TGTGCCAGCAGCTTAGACCAATGGACAGGGAAAAACATTCAGTACTTC.